The 32 T cell receptor beta chains reported below all come from one sample, sequenced in a study of blood T cells in healthy people across ages (dated by TCRdb to about 2015). Receptor libraries were prepared by 5' RACE. The listed sequencing device is Illumina HiSeq 2500. The second PCR ran for roughly 6 to 11 cycles and used a J-beta primer mix along with a sample-barcoded 5' primer. Through fastp at Q25 and MiXCR, TCRdb rebuilt clones from the public reads, retaining in-frame beta chains. For every CDR3 protein sequence, its rows merge into one entry that carries the most common genes and DNA. The sample yields under 700,000 distinct CDR3 sequences; approximately 25% were counted once. Clones ranked in the top ten supply around 10% of the sample. This same sample was also taken into another study, of T cells of mothers and their children.

Sequencing was performed on blood. These receptors all come from a boy aged 5-17 years in good health.

This clonotype was observed a handful of times. The DNA for the CDR3 is TGCGCCAGCAGCCAAGGCCTAGCGGACTACGAGCAGTACTTC. Its protein product is CASSQGLADYEQYF. The chain couples TRBV4-1 to TRBJ2-7; 7 nucleotides align to TRBD2. The CDR3 runs to 14 residues. From germline, CDR1 is MGHRA and CDR2 YSYEKL. V trimming: 1 base; J trimming: 3 bases; junction bases outside the gene matches: 3.

The table lists this clonotype with a few counts. This sequence joins TRBV29-1 and TRBJ2-1, with a weak D call TRBD1 (5 bases). The V gene lost 8 bases and the J gene lost 6 bases, with 17 bases spanning the gap. This CDR3 region has 13 residues. In germline, CDR1 is SQVTM, CDR2 ANQGSEA. The CDR3 DNA reads as TGCAGCTCCGGACAATCGACTCGCAATGAGCAGTTCTTC. It codes for CSSGQSTRNEQFF.

The rearrangement uses TRBV4-3 and TRBJ2-5; 8 bases align to TRBD2. TRBJ2-1 matches the DNA end more closely, so the J call is doubtful. Germline V CDR1 and CDR2: LGHNA, YSLEER. The length of the CDR3 is 15 residues. Here the CDR3 reads CASSQPGLGDNEQFF. As DNA, the CDR3 is TGCGCCAGCAGCCAGCCGGGACTAGGGGACAATGAGCAGTTCTTC.

This clonotype was counted a few times. CDR3 residues: CASSLPGLRSSYEQYF. The CDR3 DNA follows: TGTGCCAGCAGTTTACCGGGACTACGGAGCTCCTACGAGCAGTACTTC. The chain recombines TRBV28 with TRBJ2-7; 7 nucleotides align to TRBD2. V gave up 2 bases and J gave up 0 bases; unmatched junction bases: 7. The germline V gene has CDR1 MDHEN and CDR2 SYDVKM. The CDR3 runs to 16 residues.

This clonotype was counted many times. The chain has TRBV20-1 and TRBJ2-7, with a weak D call TRBD2 (6 bases). The germline V gene has CDR1 DFQATT and CDR2 SNEGSKA (reference sequence). The V and J ends lost 1 base and 12 bases respectively, with 13 bases between them. This CDR3 region has 11 residues. In DNA form, the CDR3 reads TGCAGTGCTAGAGTGGGGGGACGGAGGTACTTC. Residues: CSARVGGRRYF.

The V call is TRBV28, the J call TRBJ2-1, with 12 nucleotides matching TRBD2. This CDR3 is 17 amino acids long. In germline, CDR1 is MDHEN, CDR2 SYDVKM. V lost 0 bases and J lost 4; bases outside the gene matches: 4. The CDR3 spells CASSLWTSGRTYNEQFF. The CDR3 nucleotides are TGTGCCAGCAGTTTATGGACTAGCGGGAGAACTTACAATGAGCAGTTCTTC.

A remark on this clonotype: A much larger clone is a single base away; this may be a read error. The gene calls are TRBV29-1 and TRBJ2-6; D assignment may be TRBD1 or TRBD2 (5 bases each). The CDR3 loop spans 18 amino acids. Germline CDR1 and CDR2: SQVTM and ANQGSEA. The V end was cut by 6 bases, the J end by 2 bases, with 23 bases between. The CDR3 loop is CSVNLVTEGSPGANVLTF. CDR3 DNA: TGCAGCGTCAATCTAGTGACAGAGGGGTCCCCTGGGGCCAACGTCCTGACTTTC.

This clonotype showed up just a few times. The chain is built from TRBV29-1 and TRBJ2-4; D unclear. V lost 3 bases and J lost 0, with 12 bases in between. Germline V gene sequence: CDR1 SQVTM, CDR2 ANQGSEA. The CDR3 runs 15 residues. Written as DNA, the CDR3 is TGCAGCGTTGACGGGCCCACACTAGCCAAAAACATTCAGTACTTC. Its translation: CSVDGPTLAKNIQYF. The entire variable domain, with the rest obtained from reference TRBV29-1 and TRBJ2-4, is as follows: SAVISQKPSRDICQRGTSLTIQCQVDSQVTMMFWYRQQPGQSLTLIATANQGSEATYESGFVIDKFPISRPNLTFSTLTVSNMSPEDSSIYLCSVDGPTLAKNIQYFGAGTRLSVL.

V and J are TRBV6-1 and TRBJ2-5, with 10 bases aligning to TRBD1. The end of the DNA aligns better with TRBJ2-7, so the J call may be wrong. Per germline, CDR1 MNHNS and CDR2 SASEGT. CDR3 length: 13 residues. CDR3 in amino acids: CATSGQGPYEQYF. The CDR3 DNA reads as TGTGCCACCTCGGGACAGGGGCCCTACGAGCAGTACTTC.

In this sample, this clonotype turned up many times. V gene TRBV30 combines with J gene TRBJ2-1, with D uncertain. The CDR3 contains 16 residues. The germline gives CDR1 GTSNPN, CDR2 SVGIG (reference sequence). The V and J ends lost 5 bases and 9 bases respectively, with 26 bases between them. The CDR3 loop is CAWEEGHGPASSEQFF. The CDR3 region has the DNA TGTGCCTGGGAAGAAGGCCATGGACCGGCGTCCAGTGAGCAGTTCTTC.

Points on this clonotype: A junction boundary mismatches the germline segment, possibly from a read error. The chain links TRBV5-1 to TRBJ2-1; TRBD1 matches 7 bases. This CDR3 contains 17 residues. CDR1 is SGHRS, CDR2 YFSETQ, per germline. This CDR3 is CASSSNAEDRLNNERFF. CDR3 DNA sequence: TGCGCCAGCAGCTCCAATGCGGAGGACAGGCTAAACAATGAGCGGTTCTTC.

V usage is TRBV4-1 and J usage is TRBJ2-5; D might be TRBD2 (6 bases). The J call may be mistaken, given a closer DNA end match to TRBJ2-1. Germline CDR1 is MGHRA and CDR2 is YSYEKL. This CDR3 is built from 16 residues. CDR3: CASSQEGGGVGNEQFF. CDR3 coding DNA: TGCGCCAGCAGCCAAGAAGGTGGAGGGGTAGGGAATGAGCAGTTCTTC.

The sample holds a few counts of this clonotype. This rearrangement joins TRBV28 to TRBJ1-5; the D is unclear. The V gene lost 3 bases and the J gene lost 1 base, with 16 bases spanning the gap. The CDR3 runs to 17 residues. The germline V gene has CDR1 MDHEN and CDR2 SYDVKM. CDR3 nucleotide sequence: TGTGCCAGCAGTTTTGTGAAGGGCGGGATAAGCAATCAGCCCCAGCATTTT. Its protein product is CASSFVKGGISNQPQHF. Drawing the rest from reference TRBV28 and TRBJ1-5, the complete variable domain is DVKVTQSSRYLVKRTGEKVFLECVQDMDHENMFWYRQDPGLGLRLIYFSYDVKMKEKGDIPEGYSVSREKKERFSLILESASTNQTSMYLCASSFVKGGISNQPQHFGDGTRLSIL.

The chain couples TRBV20-1 to TRBJ2-2, with D unclear. This CDR3 has 12 amino acids. The germline V gene has CDR1 DFQATT and CDR2 SNEGSKA (reference sequence). Trimming left V 6 bases short and J 5 bases short, with 10 bases between. CDR3 residues: CSARRVTGELFF. The DNA of the CDR3 is TGCAGTGCCAGAAGGGTGACCGGGGAGCTGTTTTTT.

The rearrangement joins TRBV7-8 to TRBJ2-7; possible D gene TRBD2, 7 bases. The CDR3 has 15 amino acids. Trimming stripped 3 bases from V and 4 bases from J, with 16 bases between. The germline CDR1 and CDR2 sequences are SGHVS and FQNEAQ. CDR3 nucleotide sequence: TGTGCCAGCAGCTTGGGAGGGGGGGCAGCGTACGAGCAGTACTTC. Amino acid sequence: CASSLGGGAAYEQYF.

In its sample, this clonotype was seen a few times. The chain is built from TRBV28 and TRBJ1-5, with TRBD1 matching 9 bases. The CDR3 covers 15 residues. V lost 7 bases to trimming and J lost 5 bases; unmatched junction nucleotides: 9. CDR1 is MDHEN and CDR2 is SYDVKM in the germline V gene. In nucleotides, the CDR3 is TGTGCCAGCACCTCGGGACAGGGAGGCCATCAGCCCCAGCATTTT. Translating it yields CASTSGQGGHQPQHF. Using reference TRBV28 and TRBJ1-5 for the parts outside the CDR3, the full variable domain is DVKVTQSSRYLVKRTGEKVFLECVQDMDHENMFWYRQDPGLGLRLIYFSYDVKMKEKGDIPEGYSVSREKKERFSLILESASTNQTSMYLCASTSGQGGHQPQHFGDGTRLSIL.

Many counts were recorded for this clonotype. The genes are TRBV25-1 and TRBJ2-6, with D possibly matching TRBD2 (5 bases). Germline V CDR1 and CDR2: MGHDK, SYGVNS. The CDR3 contains 17 residues. Trimming took off 3 bases at V and 0 bases at J, with 12 bases between the two ends. The CDR3 reads CASSEREPFSGANVLTF. CDR3 DNA: TGTGCCAGCAGTGAGAGGGAGCCTTTCTCTGGGGCCAACGTCCTGACTTTC. Full variable domain (rest looked up from reference TRBV25-1 and TRBJ2-6): EADIYQTPRYLVIGTGKKITLECSQTMGHDKMYWYQQDPGMELHLIHYSYGVNSTEKGDLSSESTVSRIRTEHFPLTLESARPSHTSQYLCASSEREPFSGANVLTFGAGSRLTVL.

V usage is TRBV25-1 and J usage is TRBJ2-7; 7 bases agree with TRBD1. The CDR3 totals 13 residues. CDR1 and CDR2 (germline): MGHDK, SYGVNS. The V segment lost 9 bases and the J segment 3 bases; nucleotides outside the gene matches: 8. The CDR3 is CASAGTAYYEQYF. CDR3 nucleotides: TGTGCCAGTGCCGGGACAGCCTACTACGAGCAGTACTTC.

Only a few counts were recorded for this clonotype. The chain joins TRBV5-1 to TRBJ2-6; 7 nucleotides line up with TRBD1. CDR3 length: 16 residues. V was clipped by 4 bases and J by 0 bases; unmatched bases: 4. CDR1 is SGHRS and CDR2 is YFSETQ in the germline V gene. For the CDR3, the DNA is TGCGCCAGCAGCCGGGACAGATCCTCTGGGGCCAACGTCCTGACTTTC. Its translation is CASSRDRSSGANVLTF.

The V call is TRBV13, the J call TRBJ2-1; 8 bases agree with TRBD1. TRBJ2-5 explains the end of the DNA better; the J call may be wrong. Germline values: CDR1 PRHDT, CDR2 FYEKMQ (reference sequence). The CDR3 has 15 amino acids. CDR3 in DNA: TGTGCCAGCAGCTTAATGACAGGGGTGGAGGAGACCCAGTACTTC. Translating gives CASSLMTGVEETQYF.

Many counts were recorded for this clonotype. This chain connects TRBV7-3 to TRBJ1-2; D is unresolved. Per germline, CDR1 SGHTA and CDR2 FQGTGA. CDR3 length equals 15 residues. V lost 0 bases and J lost 3, with 11 bases in between. CDR3 residues: CASSLTTPPDYGYTF. Here the CDR3 DNA reads TGTGCCAGCAGCTTAACGACACCACCGGACTATGGCTACACCTTC.

This clonotype has just one count. This sequence joins TRBV12-3 or TRBV12-4 and TRBJ2-5, with 8 bases that match TRBD1. This CDR3 is built from 15 residues. With 6 bases clipped from V and 4 bases from J, the junction kept 10 bases outside the gene matches. The CDR3 loop reads CASSPTGVVGETQYF. For the CDR3, the DNA is TGTGCCAGCAGCCCGACAGGGGTGGTCGGAGAGACCCAGTACTTC.

The chain has TRBV12-3 or TRBV12-4 and TRBJ2-7, with D hard to call. Trimming cost V 3 bases and J 3 bases, with 18 bases left between them. The CDR3 is 16 residues long. Here the CDR3 DNA reads TGTGCCAGCAGTTTCTTACCCGGGCACGAGGTCTACGAGCAGTACTTC. Its translation is CASSFLPGHEVYEQYF.

V usage is TRBV25-1 and J usage is TRBJ2-4; 10 positions agree with TRBD1. The V gene's germline CDR1 is MGHDK and CDR2 SYGVNS. V gave up 4 bases and J gave up 0 bases; unmatched junction bases: 15. The CDR3 consists of 20 residues. CDR3 DNA sequence: TGTGCCAGCAGTGGAGCTCCGGGACAGGGGTTTAAACTAGCCAAAAACATTCAGTACTTC. This sequence encodes CASSGAPGQGFKLAKNIQYF.

The rearrangement joins TRBV7-2 to TRBJ2-7; 9 bases fit TRBD2. Per germline, CDR1 SGHTA and CDR2 FQGNSA. The trim removed 2 bases at V and 4 bases at J, leaving 9 bases unmatched. The CDR3 runs 16 residues. This CDR3 is CASSLREGLALYEQYF. The CDR3 DNA sequence: TGTGCCAGCAGCTTACGAGAAGGACTAGCGCTTTACGAGCAGTACTTC. The entire variable domain, with the rest obtained from reference TRBV7-2 and TRBJ2-7, is as follows: GAGVSQSPSNKVTEKGKDVELRCDPISGHTALYWYRQSLGQGLEFLIYFQGNSAPDKSGLPSDRFSAERTGGSVSTLTIQRTQQEDSAVYLCASSLREGLALYEQYFGPGTRLTVT.

In its sample, this clonotype was seen many times. The rearrangement joins TRBV2 to TRBJ2-3; 7 bases fit TRBD2. J lost 3 bases, V lost 6 bases, and 12 bases had no gene match. This CDR3 is built from 16 residues. Germline CDR1 SNHLY, CDR2 FYNNEI. CDR3 sequence reads: CASRERLAGGTDTQYF. CDR3 nucleotides: TGTGCCAGCAGGGAGAGACTAGCCGGGGGTACAGATACGCAGTATTTT.

The chain carries TRBV6-5 and TRBJ1-6, with D unclear. Germline CDR1 reads MNHEY; CDR2 reads SVGAGI. With 0 bases removed from V and 6 bases from J, the gap between germline ends came to 15 bases. This CDR3 contains 17 residues. The CDR3 spells CASSYSHLRRPNSPLHF. CDR3 bases: TGTGCCAGCAGTTACTCTCACCTTCGACGACCTAATTCACCCCTCCACTTT.

This clonotype was seen only a few times. One end of the junction varies from germline; a read error may be responsible. This sequence joins TRBV5-5 and TRBJ2-1; TRBD2 agrees at 8 bases. The CDR3 is made up of 15 amino acids. Germline V gene lookup returns CDR1 SGHKS and CDR2 YYEKEE (reference sequence). CDR3 bases: TGTGCCAGCAGCTCCCCGGCGGGGGGTTACAATGGGCAGTTCTTC. Its translation is CASSSPAGGYNGQFF. The entire variable domain, with the rest obtained from reference TRBV5-5 and TRBJ2-1, is as follows: DAGVTQSPTHLIKTRGQQVTLRCSPISGHKSVSWYQQVLGQGPQFIFQYYEKEERGRGNFPDRFSARQFPNYSSELNVNALLLGDSALYLCASSSPAGGYNGQFFGPGTRLTVL.

The chain recombines TRBV14 with TRBJ2-7; D gene uncertain. The CDR3 totals 14 residues. The germline CDR1 and CDR2 sequences are SGHDN and FVKESK. V was pared by 6 bases and J by 2 bases, with 14 bases between. CDR3 DNA sequence: TGTGCCAGCAGGCCAGACGGCAGCCCCTACGAGCAGTACTTC. Translated: CASRPDGSPYEQYF.

This clonotype occurred a few times. The chain employs TRBV7-2 and TRBJ1-3; weak D call: TRBD1 (6 bases). CDR3 length equals 15 residues. V lost 5 bases to trimming and J lost 1 base, with 12 bases between them. Germline CDR1 is SGHTA and CDR2 is FQGNSA. CDR3 residues: CASSLRQGSGNTIYF. DNA for the CDR3: TGTGCCAGCAGCCTGAGGCAGGGGTCTGGAAACACCATATATTTT.

This clonotype was recorded a few times. The CDR3 nucleotides read TGTGCCAGCAGCCAGTGGACAGGGGGCCAAGAGACCCAGTACTTC. Amino acid sequence: CASSQWTGGQETQYF. The chain employs TRBV14 and TRBJ2-5; 10 bases match TRBD1. The CDR3 sequence is 15 residues long. The germline V gene encodes CDR1 SGHDN and CDR2 FVKESK. Trimming took 3 bases from V and 1 from J; bases not matched to a gene: 2. The full variable domain, completed using reference TRBV14 and TRBJ2-5, is EAGVTQFPSHSVIEKGQTVTLRCDPISGHDNLYWYRRVMGKEIKFLLHFVKESKQDESGMPNNRFLAERTGGTYSTLKVQPAELEDSGVYFCASSQWTGGQETQYFGPGTRLLVL.

This clonotype has a handful of counts. The rearrangement links TRBV3-1 to TRBJ2-7, with D possibly matching TRBD1 (7 bases). The V end was cut by 6 bases, the J end by 7 bases, with 16 bases between. CDR1 LGHDT and CDR2 YNNKEL come from the germline V gene (reference sequence). This CDR3 has 13 residues. The CDR3, as DNA: TGTGCCAGCAGTCAGGGGGGACTGGTTGAGCAGTACTTC. Translated: CASSQGGLVEQYF.